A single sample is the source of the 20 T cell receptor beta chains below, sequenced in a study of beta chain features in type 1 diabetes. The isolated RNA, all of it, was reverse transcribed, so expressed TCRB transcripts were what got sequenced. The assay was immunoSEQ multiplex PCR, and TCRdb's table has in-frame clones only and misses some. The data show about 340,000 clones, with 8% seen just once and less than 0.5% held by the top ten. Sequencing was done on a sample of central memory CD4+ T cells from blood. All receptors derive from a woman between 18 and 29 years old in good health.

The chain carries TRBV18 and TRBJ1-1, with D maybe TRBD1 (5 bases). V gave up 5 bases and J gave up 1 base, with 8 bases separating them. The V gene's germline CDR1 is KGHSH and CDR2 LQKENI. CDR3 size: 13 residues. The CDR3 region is CASSSTENTEAFF. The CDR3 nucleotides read TGTGCCAGCTCATCGACAGAGAACACTGAAGCTTTCTTT.

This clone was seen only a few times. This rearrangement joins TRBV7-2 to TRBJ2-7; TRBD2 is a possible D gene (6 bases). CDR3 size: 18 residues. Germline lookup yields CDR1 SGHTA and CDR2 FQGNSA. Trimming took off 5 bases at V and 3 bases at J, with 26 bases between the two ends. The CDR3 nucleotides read TGTGCCAGCAGCCAAGGACACCGTTTGCCACTAGCACTCTACGAGCAGTACTTC. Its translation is CASSQGHRLPLALYEQYF. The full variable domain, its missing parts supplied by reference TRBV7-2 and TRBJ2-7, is GAGVSQSPSNKVTEKGKDVELRCDPISGHTALYWYRQSLGQGLEFLIYFQGNSAPDKSGLPSDRFSAERTGGSVSTLTIQRTQQEDSAVYLCASSQGHRLPLALYEQYFGPGTRLTVT.

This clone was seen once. CDR3 nucleotide sequence: TGTGCCAGCACGGGACAGCCTTTCGCGACCCAGTACTTC. Protein sequence: CASTGQPFATQYF. The gene calls are TRBV2 and TRBJ2-5; 7 bases line up with TRBD1. Unmatched junction bases numbered 9, after V lost 7 bases and J lost 7 bases. The CDR3 sequence is 13 residues long. Germline lookup yields CDR1 SNHLY and CDR2 FYNNEI. Full variable domain (remainder filled in from reference TRBV2 and TRBJ2-5): EPEVTQTPSHQVTQMGQEVILRCVPISNHLYFYWYRQILGQKVEFLVSFYNNEISEKSEIFDDQFSVERPDGSNFTLKIRSTKLEDSAMYFCASTGQPFATQYFGPGTRLLVL.

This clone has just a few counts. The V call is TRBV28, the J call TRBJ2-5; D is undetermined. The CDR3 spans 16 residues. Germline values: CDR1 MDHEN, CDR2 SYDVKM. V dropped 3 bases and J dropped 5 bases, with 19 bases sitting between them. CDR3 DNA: TGTGCCAGCAGTTTCCCCACTGACCCTAATGGGGAGACCCAGTACTTC. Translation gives CASSFPTDPNGETQYF.

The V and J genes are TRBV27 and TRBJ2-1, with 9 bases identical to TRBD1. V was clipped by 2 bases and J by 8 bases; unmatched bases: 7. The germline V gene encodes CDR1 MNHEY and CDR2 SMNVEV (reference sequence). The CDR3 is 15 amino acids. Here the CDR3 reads CASSLPPGQGDEQFF. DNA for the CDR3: TGTGCCAGCAGTTTACCACCGGGACAGGGCGATGAGCAGTTCTTC.

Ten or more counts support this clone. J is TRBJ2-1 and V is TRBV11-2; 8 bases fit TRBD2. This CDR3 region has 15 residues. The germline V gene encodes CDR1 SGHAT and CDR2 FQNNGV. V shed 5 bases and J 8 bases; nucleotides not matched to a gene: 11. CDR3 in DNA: TGTGCCAGCAGCGACGCCGGGAGGGCCTGGCATGAGCAGTTCTTC. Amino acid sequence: CASSDAGRAWHEQFF.

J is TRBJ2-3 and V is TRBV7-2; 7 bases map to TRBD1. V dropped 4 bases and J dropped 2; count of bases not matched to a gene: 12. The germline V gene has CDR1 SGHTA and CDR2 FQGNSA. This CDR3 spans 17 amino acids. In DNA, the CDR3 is TGTGCCAGCAGCTCACCATCGACAGGGCTTTACACAGATACGCAGTATTTT. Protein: CASSSPSTGLYTDTQYF.

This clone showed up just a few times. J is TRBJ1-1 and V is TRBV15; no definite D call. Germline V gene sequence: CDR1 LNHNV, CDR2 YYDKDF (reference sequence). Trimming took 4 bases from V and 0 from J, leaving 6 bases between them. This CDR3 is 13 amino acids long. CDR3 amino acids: CATSKELNTEAFF. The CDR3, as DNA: TGTGCCACCAGCAAGGAGCTGAACACTGAAGCTTTCTTT.

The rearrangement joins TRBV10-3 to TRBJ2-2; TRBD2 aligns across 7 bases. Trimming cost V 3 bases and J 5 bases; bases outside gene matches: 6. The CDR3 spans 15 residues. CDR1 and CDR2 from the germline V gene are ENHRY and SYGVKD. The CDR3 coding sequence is TGTGCCATCAGTGATAACGGGAGGCGAACCGGGGAGCTGTTTTTT. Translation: CAISDNGRRTGELFF.

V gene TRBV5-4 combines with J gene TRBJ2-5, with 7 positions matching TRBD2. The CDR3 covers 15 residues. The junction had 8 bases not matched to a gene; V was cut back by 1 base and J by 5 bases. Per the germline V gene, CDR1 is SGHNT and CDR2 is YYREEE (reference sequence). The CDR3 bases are TGTGCCAGCAGCTTGACGGGGGGTCCAGGGGAGACCCAGTACTTC. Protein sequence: CASSLTGGPGETQYF.

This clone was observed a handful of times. In nucleotides, the CDR3 is TGTGCCACGATGGAAGAGGCCGAGCATAGCAATCAGCCCCAGCATTTT. Translating it yields CATMEEAEHSNQPQHF. The V gene is TRBV10-3, the J gene TRBJ1-5; D gene uncertain. Between the trimmed V and J ends, which lost 10 bases and 0 bases, there was a span of 19 bases. Germline values: CDR1 ENHRY, CDR2 SYGVKD. The CDR3 extends over 16 amino acids.

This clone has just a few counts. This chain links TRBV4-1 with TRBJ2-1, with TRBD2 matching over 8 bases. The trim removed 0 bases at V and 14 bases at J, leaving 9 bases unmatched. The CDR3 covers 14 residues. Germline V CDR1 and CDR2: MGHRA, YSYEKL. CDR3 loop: CASSQEFNGRGEFF. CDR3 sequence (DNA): TGCGCCAGCAGCCAAGAGTTTAACGGGAGGGGAGAGTTCTTC.

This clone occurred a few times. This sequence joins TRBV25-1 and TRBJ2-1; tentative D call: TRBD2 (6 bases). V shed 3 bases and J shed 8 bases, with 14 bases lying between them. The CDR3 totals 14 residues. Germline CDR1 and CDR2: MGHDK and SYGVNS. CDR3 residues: CASSDQDYSDEQFF. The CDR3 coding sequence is TGTGCCAGCAGTGATCAGGACTATTCGGATGAGCAGTTCTTC.

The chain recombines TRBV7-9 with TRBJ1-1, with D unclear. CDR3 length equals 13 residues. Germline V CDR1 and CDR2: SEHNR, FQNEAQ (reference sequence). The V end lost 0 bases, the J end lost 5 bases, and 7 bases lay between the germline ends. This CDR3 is CASSLALGTEAFF. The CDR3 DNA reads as TGTGCCAGCAGCTTAGCGCTGGGGACTGAAGCTTTCTTT. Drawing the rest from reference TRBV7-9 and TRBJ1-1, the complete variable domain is DTGVSQNPRHKITKRGQNVTFRCDPISEHNRLYWYRQTLGQGPEFLTYFQNEAQLEKSRLLSDRFSAERPKGSFSTLEIQRTEQGDSAMYLCASSLALGTEAFFGQGTRLTVV.

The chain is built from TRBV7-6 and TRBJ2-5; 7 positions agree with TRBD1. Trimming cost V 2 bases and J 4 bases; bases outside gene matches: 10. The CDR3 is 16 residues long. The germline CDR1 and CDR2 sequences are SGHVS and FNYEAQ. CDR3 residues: CASSLRFRAGGETQYF. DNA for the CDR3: TGTGCCAGCAGCTTACGTTTCAGGGCAGGGGGAGAGACCCAGTACTTC.

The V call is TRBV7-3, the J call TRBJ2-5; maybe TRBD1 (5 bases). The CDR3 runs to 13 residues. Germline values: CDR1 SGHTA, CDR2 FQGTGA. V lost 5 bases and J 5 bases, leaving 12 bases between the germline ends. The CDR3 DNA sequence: TGTGCCAGCAGCATGACAAAGGGGGAGACCCAGTACTTC. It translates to CASSMTKGETQYF.

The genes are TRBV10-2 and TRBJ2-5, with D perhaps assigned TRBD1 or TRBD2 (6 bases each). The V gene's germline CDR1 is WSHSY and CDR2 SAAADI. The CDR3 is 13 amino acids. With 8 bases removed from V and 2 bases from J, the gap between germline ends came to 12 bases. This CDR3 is CASGGTIQETQYF. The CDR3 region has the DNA TGCGCCAGCGGCGGGACAATTCAAGAGACCCAGTACTTC.

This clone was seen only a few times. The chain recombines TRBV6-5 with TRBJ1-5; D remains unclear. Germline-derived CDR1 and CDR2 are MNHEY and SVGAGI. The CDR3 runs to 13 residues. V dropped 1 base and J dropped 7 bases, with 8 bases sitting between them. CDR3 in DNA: TGTGCCAGCAGTTACTTTCTTGGACAGCCCCAGCATTTT. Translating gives CASSYFLGQPQHF.

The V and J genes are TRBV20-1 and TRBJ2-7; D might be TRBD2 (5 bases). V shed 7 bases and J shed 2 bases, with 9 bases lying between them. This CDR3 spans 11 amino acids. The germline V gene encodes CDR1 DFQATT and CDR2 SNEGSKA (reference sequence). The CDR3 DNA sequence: TGCAGTGGAACTAGAACCTACGAGCAGTACTTC. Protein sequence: CSGTRTYEQYF.

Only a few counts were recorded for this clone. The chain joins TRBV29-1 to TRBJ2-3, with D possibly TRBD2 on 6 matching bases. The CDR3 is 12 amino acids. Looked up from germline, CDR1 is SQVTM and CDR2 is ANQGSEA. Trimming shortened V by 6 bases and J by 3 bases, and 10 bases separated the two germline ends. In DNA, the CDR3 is TGCAGCGTGCTAGCGATGACAGATACGCAGTATTTT. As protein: CSVLAMTDTQYF.